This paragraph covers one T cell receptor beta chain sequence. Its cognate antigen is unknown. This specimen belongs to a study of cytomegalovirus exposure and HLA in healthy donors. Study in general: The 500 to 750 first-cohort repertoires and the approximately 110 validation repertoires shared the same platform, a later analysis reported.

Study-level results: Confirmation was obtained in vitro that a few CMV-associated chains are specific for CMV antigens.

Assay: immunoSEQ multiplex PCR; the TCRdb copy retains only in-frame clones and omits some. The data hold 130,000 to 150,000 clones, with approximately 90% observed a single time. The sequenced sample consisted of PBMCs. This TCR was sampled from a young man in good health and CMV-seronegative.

In DNA form, the CDR3 reads TGTGCCAGCAGTACCTCGGGTTGGTCGGGGGCCAACGTCCTGACTTTC. Translating gives CASSTSGWSGANVLTF. The chain links TRBV6-6 to TRBJ2-6; no reliable D call. The CDR3 spans 16 residues. Germline CDR1 reads MNHNY; CDR2 reads SVGAGI (reference sequence). Trimming removed 5 bases from V and 4 bases from J, with 15 bases in between.